This passage covers 7 T cell receptor beta chains from one sample sequenced in a study of shared clonotypes between healthy human individuals. CD8 cells regarded as naive lacked CD45RO, were positively chosen for CCR7, and omitted terminally differentiated effector memory CD45RA+ cells. Sequenced by immunoSEQ multiplex PCR; TCRdb stores in-frame clones only, minus some. The profile shows about 2 million clones, about 95% of them singletons. Sequencing used naive CD8+ T cells sorted from blood. The receptor source for this set is a man younger than 35 in good health.

The CDR3 loop reads CASSYSAYRETQYF. For the CDR3, the DNA is TGTGCCAGCAGTTACTCGGCCTATAGGGAGACCCAGTACTTC. V is TRBV6-5 and J is TRBJ2-5; D uncertain. V lost 0 bases and J lost 5, with 10 bases in between. Germline V gives CDR1 MNHEY, CDR2 SVGAGI. The CDR3 length is 14 residues.

The V gene is TRBV2, the J gene TRBJ2-7, with 9 bases matching TRBD2. This CDR3 comprises 16 residues. CDR1 SNHLY and CDR2 FYNNEI come from the germline V gene. J gave up 3 bases and V 1 base, and 7 bases lay outside the gene matches. In nucleotides, the CDR3 is TGTGCCAGCAGTGAAGTGGTAGCGGGAGAATTCTACGAGCAGTACTTC. This encodes CASSEVVAGEFYEQYF.

This sequence joins TRBV28 and TRBJ2-5; 8 bases map to TRBD2. Near its end, the DNA agrees better with TRBJ2-7, so the J call may be wrong. In germline, CDR1 is MDHEN, CDR2 SYDVKM. The CDR3 runs 13 residues. CDR3 in amino acids: CASSSGTRDEQYF. In DNA form, the CDR3 reads TGTGCCAGCAGTTCCGGGACTAGGGACGAGCAGTACTTC.

CDR3 DNA sequence: TGCGCCAGCAGCCGGGCGGGGAGTTATGAAAAACTGTTTTTT. Translating it yields CASSRAGSYEKLFF. V is TRBV4-1 and J is TRBJ1-4, with D unresolved. Germline V lookup: CDR1 MGHRA, CDR2 YSYEKL. The ends were cut back, 4 bases at V and 6 bases at J, with 12 bases in the middle. The CDR3 contains 14 residues.

V gene TRBV4-1 combines with J gene TRBJ2-3; 9 nucleotides agree with TRBD1. Unmatched junction bases numbered 10, after V lost 4 bases and J lost 8 bases. The CDR3 is 15 amino acids. Germline CDR1 MGHRA, CDR2 YSYEKL. The CDR3 DNA reads TGCGCCAGCAGCCTACAGCGACAGGGGGACTCTACGCAGTATTTT. Its protein product is CASSLQRQGDSTQYF.

This chain connects TRBV25-1 to TRBJ2-2, with 10 positions matching TRBD1. This CDR3 is built from 16 residues. After removal of 3 bases from V and 2 bases from J, the junction contained 3 bases not matched to a gene. CDR1 is MGHDK, CDR2 SYGVNS, per germline. CDR3 DNA: TGTGCCAGCAGTGATTGGGACAGGGGAAACACCGGGGAGCTGTTTTTT. Translating gives CASSDWDRGNTGELFF. Complete variable domain (other parts from reference TRBV25-1 and TRBJ2-2): EADIYQTPRYLVIGTGKKITLECSQTMGHDKMYWYQQDPGMELHLIHYSYGVNSTEKGDLSSESTVSRIRTEHFPLTLESARPSHTSQYLCASSDWDRGNTGELFFGEGSRLTVL.

The CDR3: CAWSVPPFYGYTF. The CDR3 nucleotides read TGTGCCTGGAGTGTACCTCCCTTTTATGGCTACACCTTC. This chain links TRBV30 with TRBJ1-2; no reliable D call. Trimming removed 0 bases at V and 5 bases at J, with 10 bases between. The CDR3 covers 13 residues. The germline gives CDR1 GTSNPN, CDR2 SVGIG (reference sequence).